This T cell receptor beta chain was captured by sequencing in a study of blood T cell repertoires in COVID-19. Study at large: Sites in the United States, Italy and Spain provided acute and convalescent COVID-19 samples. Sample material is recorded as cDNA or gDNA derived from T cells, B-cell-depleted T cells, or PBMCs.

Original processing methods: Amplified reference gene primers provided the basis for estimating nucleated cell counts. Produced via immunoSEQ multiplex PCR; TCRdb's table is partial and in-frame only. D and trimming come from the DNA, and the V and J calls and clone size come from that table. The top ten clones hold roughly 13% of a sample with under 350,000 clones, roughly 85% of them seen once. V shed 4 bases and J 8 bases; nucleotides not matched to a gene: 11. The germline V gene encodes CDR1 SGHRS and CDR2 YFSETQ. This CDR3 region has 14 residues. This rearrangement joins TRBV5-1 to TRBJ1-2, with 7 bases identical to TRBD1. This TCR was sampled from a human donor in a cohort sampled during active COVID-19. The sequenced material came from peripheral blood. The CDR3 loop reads CASSPGTVFIGYTF. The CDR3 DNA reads TGCGCCAGCAGCCCCGGGACAGTGTTTATCGGCTACACCTTC.